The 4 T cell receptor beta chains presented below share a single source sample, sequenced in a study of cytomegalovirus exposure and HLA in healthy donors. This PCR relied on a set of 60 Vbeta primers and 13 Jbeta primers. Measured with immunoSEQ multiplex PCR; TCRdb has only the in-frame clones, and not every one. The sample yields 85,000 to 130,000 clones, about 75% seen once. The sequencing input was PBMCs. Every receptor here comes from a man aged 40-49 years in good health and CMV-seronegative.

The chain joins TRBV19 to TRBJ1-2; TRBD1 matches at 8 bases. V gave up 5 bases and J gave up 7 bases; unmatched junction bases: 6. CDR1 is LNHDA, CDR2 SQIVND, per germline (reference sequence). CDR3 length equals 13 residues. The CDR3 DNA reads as TGTGCCAGTAGTCCGACAGGGGAGGGTGGCTACACCTTC. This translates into CASSPTGEGGYTF.

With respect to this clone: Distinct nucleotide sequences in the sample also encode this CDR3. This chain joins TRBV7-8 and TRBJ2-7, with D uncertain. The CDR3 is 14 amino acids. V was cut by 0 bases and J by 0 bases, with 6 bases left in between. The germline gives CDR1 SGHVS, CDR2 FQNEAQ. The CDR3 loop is CASSLARSSYEQYF. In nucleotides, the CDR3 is TGTGCCAGCAGCTTAGCGCGGAGCTCCTACGAGCAGTACTTC.

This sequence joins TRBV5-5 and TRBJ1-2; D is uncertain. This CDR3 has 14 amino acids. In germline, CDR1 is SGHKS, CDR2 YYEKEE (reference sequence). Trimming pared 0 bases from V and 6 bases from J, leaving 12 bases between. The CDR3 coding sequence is TGTGCCAGCAGCTTGGCCGCGGTACCTAATGGCTACACCTTC. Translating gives CASSLAAVPNGYTF.

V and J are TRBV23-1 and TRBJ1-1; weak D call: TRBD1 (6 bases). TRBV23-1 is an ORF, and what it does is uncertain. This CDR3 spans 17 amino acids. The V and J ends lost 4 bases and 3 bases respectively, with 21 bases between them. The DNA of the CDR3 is TGCGCCAGCAGTCCGGACGACAGGACACATCCACACACTGAAGCTTTCTTT. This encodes CASSPDDRTHPHTEAFF.